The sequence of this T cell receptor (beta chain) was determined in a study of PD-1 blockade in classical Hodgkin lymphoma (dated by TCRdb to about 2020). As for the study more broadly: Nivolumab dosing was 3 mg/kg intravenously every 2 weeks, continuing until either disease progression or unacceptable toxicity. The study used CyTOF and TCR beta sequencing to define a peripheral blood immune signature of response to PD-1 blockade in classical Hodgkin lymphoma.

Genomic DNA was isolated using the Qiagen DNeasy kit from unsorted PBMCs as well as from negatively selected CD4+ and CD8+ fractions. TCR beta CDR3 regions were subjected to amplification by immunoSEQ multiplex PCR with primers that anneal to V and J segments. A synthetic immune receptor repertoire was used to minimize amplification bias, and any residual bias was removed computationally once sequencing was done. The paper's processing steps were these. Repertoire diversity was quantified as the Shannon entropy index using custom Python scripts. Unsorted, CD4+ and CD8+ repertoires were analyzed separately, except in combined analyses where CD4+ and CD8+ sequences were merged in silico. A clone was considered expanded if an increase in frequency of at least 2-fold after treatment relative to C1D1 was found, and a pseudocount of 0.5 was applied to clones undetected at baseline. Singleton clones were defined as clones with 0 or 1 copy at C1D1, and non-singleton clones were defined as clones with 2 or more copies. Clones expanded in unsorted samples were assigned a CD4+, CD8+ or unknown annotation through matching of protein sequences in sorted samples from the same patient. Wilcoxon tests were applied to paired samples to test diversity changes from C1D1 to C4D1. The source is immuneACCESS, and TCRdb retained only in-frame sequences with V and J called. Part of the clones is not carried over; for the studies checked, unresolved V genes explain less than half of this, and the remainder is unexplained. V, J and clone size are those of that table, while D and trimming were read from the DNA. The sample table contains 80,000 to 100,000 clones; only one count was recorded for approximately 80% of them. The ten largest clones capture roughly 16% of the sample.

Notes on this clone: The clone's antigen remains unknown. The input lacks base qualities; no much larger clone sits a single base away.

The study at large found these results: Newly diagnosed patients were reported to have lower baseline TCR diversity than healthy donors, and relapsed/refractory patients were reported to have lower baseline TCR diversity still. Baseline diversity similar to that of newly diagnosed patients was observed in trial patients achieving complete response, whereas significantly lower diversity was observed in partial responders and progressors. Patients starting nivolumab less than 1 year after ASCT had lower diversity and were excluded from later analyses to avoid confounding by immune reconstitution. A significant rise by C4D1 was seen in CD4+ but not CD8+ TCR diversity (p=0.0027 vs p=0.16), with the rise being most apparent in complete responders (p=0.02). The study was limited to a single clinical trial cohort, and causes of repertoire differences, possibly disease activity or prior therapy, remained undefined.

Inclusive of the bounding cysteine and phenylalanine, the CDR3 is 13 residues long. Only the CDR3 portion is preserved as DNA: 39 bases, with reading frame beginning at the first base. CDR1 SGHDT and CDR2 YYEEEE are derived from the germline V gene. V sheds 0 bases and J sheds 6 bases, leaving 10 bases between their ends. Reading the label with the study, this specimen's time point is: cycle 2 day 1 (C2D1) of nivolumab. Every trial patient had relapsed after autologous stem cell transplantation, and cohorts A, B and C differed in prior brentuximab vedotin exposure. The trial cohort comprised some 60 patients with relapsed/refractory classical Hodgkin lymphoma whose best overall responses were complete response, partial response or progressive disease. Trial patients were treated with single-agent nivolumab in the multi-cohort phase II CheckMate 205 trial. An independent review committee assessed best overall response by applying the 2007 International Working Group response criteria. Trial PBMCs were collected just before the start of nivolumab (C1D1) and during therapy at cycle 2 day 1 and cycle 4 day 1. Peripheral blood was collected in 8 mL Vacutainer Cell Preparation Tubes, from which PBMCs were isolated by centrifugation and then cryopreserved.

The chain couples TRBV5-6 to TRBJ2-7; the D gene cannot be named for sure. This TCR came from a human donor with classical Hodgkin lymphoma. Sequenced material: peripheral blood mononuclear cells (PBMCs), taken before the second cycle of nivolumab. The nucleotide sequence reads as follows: TGTGCCAGCAGCTTGGCAGGTCGCCCCGAGCAGTACTTC. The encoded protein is CASSLAGRPEQYF.